The rows below give T cell receptor beta chains drawn from one sample of a study of T cell responses to AZD1222 COVID-19 vaccine. Method: immunoSEQ multiplex PCR; TCRdb's copy keeps in-frame clones and lacks some. The repertoire includes approximately 100,000 clones, roughly 88% of them detected once, and approximately 9% sits in the top ten. Material: peripheral blood, obtained on day 0 of AZD1222 vaccination. Receptor source: an adult in good health. CDR3s include the opening cysteine and the closing phenylalanine or tryptophan. D genes are given only for firm matches. Where a row states a size, it is once, few, many or the class of an expanded clone; other rows omit it.

abundance,v_gene,d_gene,j_gene,CDR3nt,CDR3aa
once,TRBV2,NA,TRBJ1-2,TGTGCCAGCAGTGTCCCCGGGATATACTATGGCTACACCTTC,CASSVPGIYYGYTF
NA,TRBV18,NA,TRBJ1-3,TGTGCCAGCTCACCTTTAGCAGACTCCTCTGGAAACACCATATATTTT,CASSPLADSSGNTIYF
NA,TRBV18,NA,TRBJ2-3,TGTGCCAGCTCACGGGAAGATACGCAGTATTTT,CASSREDTQYF
NA,TRBV3-1/TRBV3-2,NA,TRBJ1-2,TGTGCCAGCAGCGGACAAGACTTCTATGGCTACACCTTC,CASSGQDFYGYTF
NA,TRBV6-5,NA,TRBJ2-1,TGTGCCAGCAGTCACAGGGCTCACAATGAGCAGTTCTTC,CASSHRAHNEQFF
NA,TRBV9,NA,TRBJ1-2,TGTGCCAGCAGCGTAGTAGTAGTGGGAGGCGATCGCTACGCCTTC,CASSVVVVGGDRYAF
NA,TRBV3-1/TRBV3-2,NA,TRBJ1-4,TGTGCCAGCAGCCAAGTTGGCAGGGGACTTGCAACTAATGAAAAACTGTTTTTT,CASSQVGRGLATNEKLFF
NA,TRBV19,TRBD1,TRBJ1-2,TGTGCCAGTAGTAGAAACCGCCTGGGACAGGGGATGGACGGCTATGGCTACACCTTC,CASSRNRLGQGMDGYGYTF
NA,TRBV28,NA,TRBJ2-3,TGTGCCAGCAGTTTGCTCATGCATACGCAGTATTTT,CASSLLMHTQYF
NA,TRBV7-2,TRBD1,TRBJ2-4,TGTGCCAGCAGCTTATCCTCGGGACAGGGCAAAAACATTCAGTACTTC,CASSLSSGQGKNIQYF
NA,TRBV30,NA,TRBJ1-1,TGTGCCTGGATCGGTAAGAAAGCTTTCTTT,CAWIGKKAFF
NA,TRBV7-2,TRBD1,TRBJ2-7,TGTGCCAGCAGCTGGCAGGGGGCGAGCTACGAGCAGTACTTC,CASSWQGASYEQYF
NA,TRBV14,NA,TRBJ2-3,TGTGCCAGCAGCCAAGGGCGGATTCACACAGATACGCAGTATTTT,CASSQGRIHTDTQYF
NA,TRBV5-1,TRBD1,TRBJ1-1,TGCGCCAGCAGCTCGACAGGGGTCAACACTGAAGCTTTCTTT,CASSSTGVNTEAFF
NA,TRBV7-2,TRBD1,TRBJ1-1,TGTGCCAGCAGCTACACAGGGGGGATCACTGAAGCTTTCTTT,CASSYTGGITEAFF
many,TRBV28,TRBD1,TRBJ1-2,TGTGCCAGCAGTTCGAGCGGGACAGGGGGGGCCTATGGCTACACCTTC,CASSSSGTGGAYGYTF
NA,TRBV19,NA,TRBJ1-2,TGTGCCAGTAGTATCCCCGGGGGGGATAACTATGGCTACACCTTC,CASSIPGGDNYGYTF
once,TRBV28,TRBD2,TRBJ2-3,TGTGCCAGCAGTTTAGGTGGGAGGGTGTGGGGGCAGTATTTT,CASSLGGRVWGQYF
NA,TRBV21-1,NA,TRBJ2-1,TGTGCCAGCCGTTGGAGGACAGAGACCTACAATGAGCAGTTCTTC,CASRWRTETYNEQFF
NA,TRBV5-1,NA,TRBJ2-1,TGCGCCAGCAGCTTGGGAGGGAGCGACTACAATGAGCAGTTCTTC,CASSLGGSDYNEQFF
once,TRBV28,NA,TRBJ2-2,TGTGCCCTACGGGGAACCGGGGAGCTGTTTTTT,CALRGTGELFF
NA,TRBV2,NA,TRBJ1-2,TGTGCCAGCAGCGGGAGCATGAACTATGGCTACACCTTC,CASSGSMNYGYTF